A single sample is the source of the 23 T cell receptor beta chains below, sequenced in a study of T cells after yellow fever vaccination. TCRdb ran MiXCR on the 5' RACE reads and lists one entry per CDR3 protein. The table shows about 260,000 distinct CDR3 sequences, with about 5% occurring only once. The input for sequencing was CD4+ T cells sorted from PBMCs, taken on the day of the yellow fever booster vaccination. These receptors were collected from a man younger than 35 who received the YFV17D yellow fever vaccine.

The gene calls are TRBV29-1 and TRBJ1-5; D gene uncertain. Deletions cut 8 bases from V and 6 bases from J, with 17 bases between. The germline CDR1 and CDR2 sequences are SQVTM and ANQGSEA. CDR3 length equals 13 residues. CDR3 residues: CSISKEGGQPQHF. CDR3 bases: TGCAGCATCTCGAAGGAGGGAGGTCAGCCCCAGCATTTT.

Many counts were recorded for this clonotype. The rearrangement links TRBV12-3 or TRBV12-4 to TRBJ1-4; D call uncertain. V gave up 0 bases and J gave up 10 bases, with 18 bases separating them. CDR3 size: 16 residues. The CDR3 coding sequence is TGTGCCAGCAGTTTAGCGCTCCCAGCCGGTGGAGGAAAACTGTTTTTT. This encodes CASSLALPAGGGKLFF.

The rearrangement links TRBV18 to TRBJ2-3; perhaps TRBD1 as D (6 bases). The CDR3 runs 18 residues. The germline V gene has CDR1 KGHSH and CDR2 LQKENI. Trimming cost V 3 bases and J 4 bases, with 23 bases left between them. The DNA of the CDR3 is TGTGCCAGCTCACCCCTATGGGGGCCGAATACCCACCCAGATACGCAGTATTTT. This encodes CASSPLWGPNTHPDTQYF.

This clonotype was seen a few times. The V call is TRBV6-6, the J call TRBJ2-2; TRBD1 aligns across 8 bases. The CDR3 contains 16 residues. The germline CDR1 and CDR2 sequences are MNHNY and SVGAGI (reference sequence). The V gene end was trimmed by 1 base and the J gene end by 1 base; junction bases not matched to a gene: 2. Written as DNA, the CDR3 is TGTGCCAGCAGTTACTTTGGGACAGGGAACACCGGGGAGCTGTTTTTT. This sequence encodes CASSYFGTGNTGELFF.

The rearrangement uses TRBV7-7 and TRBJ2-3; 12 nucleotides line up with TRBD2. Germline V lookup: CDR1 SSHAT, CDR2 FNYEAQ (reference sequence). Germline trimming cut 3 bases from V and 2 bases from J; bases unmatched to any gene: 3. The CDR3 covers 16 residues. For the CDR3, the DNA is TGTGCCAGCAGCTTGGGACTAGCGGGTTTCACAGATACGCAGTATTTT. Translation: CASSLGLAGFTDTQYF.

This clonotype appeared a few times. This chain connects TRBV7-9 to TRBJ2-4; weak D call: TRBD2 (5 bases). Germline values: CDR1 SEHNR, CDR2 FQNEAQ (reference sequence). V lost 1 base and J 4 bases, leaving 14 bases between the germline ends. The CDR3 contains 16 residues. CDR3 sequence reads: CASSLEPGRRKNIQYF. DNA of the CDR3: TGTGCCAGCAGCTTAGAGCCCGGTCGGAGGAAAAACATTCAGTACTTC.

The V gene is TRBV6-5, the J gene TRBJ1-1, with 11 nucleotides matching TRBD1. This CDR3 region has 14 residues. Germline CDR1 MNHEY, CDR2 SVGAGI. The trim removed 4 bases at V and 4 bases at J, leaving 2 bases unmatched. The CDR3 bases are TGTGCCAGCAGTTCAGGACAGGGGGCCACTGAAGCTTTCTTT. Amino acid sequence: CASSSGQGATEAFF.

V and J are TRBV9 and TRBJ1-3; a possible D gene is TRBD1 (5 bases). V was shortened by 4 bases and J by 5 bases, with 13 bases between the two germline ends. The CDR3 is 14 residues long. From germline, CDR1 is SGDLS and CDR2 YYNGEE. Written as DNA, the CDR3 is TGTGCCAGCAGCCCTTGGGACGAGAGAAACACCATATATTTT. As protein: CASSPWDERNTIYF.

This clonotype was counted ten times or more. The V gene is TRBV20-1, the J gene TRBJ2-3; TRBD2 matches 9 bases. Per the germline V gene, CDR1 is DFQATT and CDR2 is SNEGSKA (reference sequence). V trimming: 5 bases; J trimming: 6 bases; junction bases outside the gene matches: 12. The CDR3 is made up of 15 amino acids. The CDR3 coding sequence is TGCAGTGCTCCTGGGCGGGGACTAGCAGTTGATACGCAGTATTTT. It specifies CSAPGRGLAVDTQYF.

The chain recombines TRBV20-1 with TRBJ2-7, with 7 positions matching TRBD1. This CDR3 is built from 14 residues. Germline loops: CDR1 DFQATT, CDR2 SNEGSKA (reference sequence). With 4 bases clipped from V and 0 bases from J, the junction kept 6 bases outside the gene matches. The CDR3 DNA follows: TGCAGTGCTAACCGGGACAGAGCCTCCTACGAGCAGTACTTC. It is translated as CSANRDRASYEQYF.

The genes are TRBV7-9 and TRBJ2-4, with a tentative D call TRBD1 (6 bases). The germline V gene encodes CDR1 SEHNR and CDR2 FQNEAQ (reference sequence). CDR3 length equals 15 residues. V was pared by 0 bases and J by 8 bases, with 14 bases between. The CDR3 loop reads CASSLATGTRYIQYF. CDR3 DNA: TGTGCCAGCAGCTTAGCAACAGGGACCAGGTACATTCAGTACTTC.

The chain carries TRBV6-6 and TRBJ1-4; a weak D match, TRBD1 (5 bases). Germline CDR1 is MNHNY and CDR2 is SVGAGI (reference sequence). The ends were cut back, 6 bases at V and 7 bases at J, with 18 bases in the middle. The CDR3 loop spans 15 amino acids. The chain's CDR3 is CASSFTDPRGEKLFF. Here the CDR3 DNA reads TGTGCCAGCAGCTTTACCGACCCGAGGGGTGAAAAACTGTTTTTT.

The chain is built from TRBV6-6 and TRBJ1-2; D is unresolved. CDR3 size: 12 residues. Trimming pared 2 bases from V and 8 bases from J, leaving 9 bases between. Germline V gene data show CDR1 as MNHNY and CDR2 as SVGAGI (reference sequence). In nucleotides, the CDR3 is TGTGCCAGCAGTTACCTTCTTGGGGGCTACACCTTC. The encoded protein is CASSYLLGGYTF.

The rearrangement links TRBV2 to TRBJ2-3; possibly TRBD2 for D (6 bases). V was trimmed by 6 bases and J by 5 bases, leaving 9 bases between them. Per germline, CDR1 SNHLY and CDR2 FYNNEI. There are 12 residues in the CDR3. In DNA form, the CDR3 reads TGTGCCAGCAGGGTTAGCGGAGATACGCAGTATTTT. Translation: CASRVSGDTQYF.

Concerning this clonotype: A clone one base away is much larger, so this may be a read error. The V call is TRBV2, the J call TRBJ2-1, with 9 bases matching TRBD2. Germline lookup yields CDR1 SNHLY and CDR2 FYNNEI. The CDR3 runs 12 residues. Trimming at V came to 6 bases and at J to 10 bases, leaving 4 bases not matched to a gene. CDR3 region: CASRYSGGEQFF. In DNA form, the CDR3 reads TGTGCCAGCAGATATAGCGGGGGAGAGCAGTTCTTC.

This clonotype occurred many times. The rearrangement uses TRBV10-1 and TRBJ2-5; unclear D gene. Trimming removed 5 bases from V and 4 bases from J, with 14 bases in between. In germline, CDR1 is WNHNN, CDR2 SYGVQD (reference sequence). This CDR3 has 14 residues. The CDR3 spells CASSPESPAETQYF. CDR3 sequence (DNA): TGCGCCAGCAGTCCAGAATCTCCGGCAGAGACCCAGTACTTC.

This chain joins TRBV7-2 and TRBJ2-7; perhaps TRBD1 as D (5 bases). Per the germline V gene, CDR1 is SGHTA and CDR2 is FQGNSA. Trimming stripped 5 bases from V and 2 bases from J, with 16 bases between. The length of the CDR3 is 15 residues. CDR3 DNA sequence: TGTGCCAGCAGCCCAGGCGGCAGGGCCCCCTACGAGCAGTACTTC. This gives the protein CASSPGGRAPYEQYF. Combining the CDR3 with reference TRBV7-2 and TRBJ2-7 gives the whole variable domain GAGVSQSPSNKVTEKGKDVELRCDPISGHTALYWYRQSLGQGLEFLIYFQGNSAPDKSGLPSDRFSAERTGGSVSTLTIQRTQQEDSAVYLCASSPGGRAPYEQYFGPGTRLTVT.

In this sample, this clonotype turned up many times. The chain combines TRBV5-1 with TRBJ2-3; D is uncertain. The CDR3 consists of 14 residues. V was cut by 3 bases and J by 2 bases, with 10 bases left in between. Germline loops: CDR1 SGHRS, CDR2 YFSETQ. The CDR3 is CASSSQTLTDTQYF. As DNA, the CDR3 is TGCGCCAGCAGCTCCCAGACCCTCACAGATACGCAGTATTTT.

The rearrangement uses TRBV20-1 and TRBJ1-5; no firm D call. There are 14 residues in the CDR3. The V gene's germline CDR1 is DFQATT and CDR2 SNEGSKA (reference sequence). The germline V and J ends were trimmed by 1 base and 4 bases, with 11 bases remaining between them. The CDR3 spells CSARVLGPNQPQHF. DNA of the CDR3: TGCAGTGCTAGAGTCTTAGGACCAAATCAGCCCCAGCATTTT.

This clonotype turned up a few times. V usage is TRBV5-1 and J usage is TRBJ2-1; D tentatively fits TRBD1 or TRBD2 (5 bases each). V lost 0 bases and J lost 6, with 10 bases in between. This CDR3 spans 14 amino acids. CDR1 is SGHRS, CDR2 YFSETQ, per germline. The CDR3: CASSLGGPSNEQFF. CDR3 nucleotide sequence: TGCGCCAGCAGCTTGGGGGGACCGAGCAATGAGCAGTTCTTC. The entire variable domain, with the rest obtained from reference TRBV5-1 and TRBJ2-1, is as follows: KAGVTQTPRYLIKTRGQQVTLSCSPISGHRSVSWYQQTPGQGLQFLFEYFSETQRNKGNFPGRFSGRQFSNSRSEMNVSTLELGDSALYLCASSLGGPSNEQFFGPGTRLTVL.

The V gene is TRBV5-6, the J gene TRBJ1-3; D is unresolved. V was cut by 2 bases and J by 0 bases, with 9 bases left in between. The CDR3 runs to 15 residues. Germline CDR1 and CDR2: SGHDT and YYEEEE. The CDR3 DNA reads as TGTGCCAGCAGCTTCGAAGGGTCCTCTGGAAACACCATATATTTT. It codes for CASSFEGSSGNTIYF.

This clonotype was seen many times. V and J are TRBV12-3 or TRBV12-4 and TRBJ1-5; D gene unclear. The CDR3 is 13 amino acids. With 1 base removed from V and 6 bases from J, the gap between germline ends came to 7 bases. CDR3 bases: TGTGCCAGCAGTTTAGAACGAGCTCAGCCCCAGCATTTT. Amino acid sequence: CASSLERAQPQHF.

The chain combines TRBV29-1 with TRBJ2-5; no clear D. Looked up from germline, CDR1 is SQVTM and CDR2 is ANQGSEA. V lost 6 bases to trimming and J lost 1 base, with 12 bases between them. The CDR3 contains 13 residues. The CDR3 loop is CSVGPGAQETQYF. DNA for the CDR3: TGCAGCGTGGGCCCGGGCGCCCAAGAGACCCAGTACTTC.